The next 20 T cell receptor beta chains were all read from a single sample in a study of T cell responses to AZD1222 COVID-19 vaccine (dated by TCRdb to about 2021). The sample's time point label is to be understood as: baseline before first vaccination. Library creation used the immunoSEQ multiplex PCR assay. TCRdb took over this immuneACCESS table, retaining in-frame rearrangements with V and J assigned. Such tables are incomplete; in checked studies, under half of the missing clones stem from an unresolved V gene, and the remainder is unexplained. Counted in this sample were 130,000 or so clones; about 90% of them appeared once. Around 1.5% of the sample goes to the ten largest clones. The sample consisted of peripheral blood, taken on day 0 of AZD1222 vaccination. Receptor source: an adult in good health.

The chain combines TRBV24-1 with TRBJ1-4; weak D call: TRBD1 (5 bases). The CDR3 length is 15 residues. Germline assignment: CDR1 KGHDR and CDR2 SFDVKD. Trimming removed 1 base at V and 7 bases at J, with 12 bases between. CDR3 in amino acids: CATSDFTEGFEKLFF. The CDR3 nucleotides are TGTGCCACCAGTGATTTCACGGAGGGGTTTGAAAAACTGTTTTTT.

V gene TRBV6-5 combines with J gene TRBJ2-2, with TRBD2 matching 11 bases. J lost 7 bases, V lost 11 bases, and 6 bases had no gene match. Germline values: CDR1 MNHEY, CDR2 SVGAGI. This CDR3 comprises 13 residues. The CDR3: CASTSGTVGELFF. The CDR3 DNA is TGTGCCTCGACTAGCGGGACAGTCGGGGAGCTGTTTTTT.

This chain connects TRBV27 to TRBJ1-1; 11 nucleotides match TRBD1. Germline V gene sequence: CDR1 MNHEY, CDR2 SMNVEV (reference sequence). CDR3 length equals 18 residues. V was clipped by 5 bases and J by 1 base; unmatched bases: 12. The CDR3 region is CASSRYGTGGFGNTEAFF. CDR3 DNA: TGTGCCAGCAGTAGGTATGGGACAGGGGGGTTCGGGAACACTGAAGCTTTCTTT.

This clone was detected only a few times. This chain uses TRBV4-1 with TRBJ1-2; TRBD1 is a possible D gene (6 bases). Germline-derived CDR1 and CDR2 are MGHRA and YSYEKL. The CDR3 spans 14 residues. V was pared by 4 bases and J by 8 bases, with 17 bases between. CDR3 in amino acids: CASSLGVRGVGYTF. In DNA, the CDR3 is TGCGCCAGCAGCCTGGGGGTCAGGGGTGTCGGCTACACCTTC.

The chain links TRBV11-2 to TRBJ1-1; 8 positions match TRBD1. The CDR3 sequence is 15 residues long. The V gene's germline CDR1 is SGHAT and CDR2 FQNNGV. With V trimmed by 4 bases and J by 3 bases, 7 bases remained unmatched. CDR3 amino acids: CASSSRQGKDTEAFF. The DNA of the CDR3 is TGTGCCAGCAGCTCTCGACAGGGGAAGGACACTGAAGCTTTCTTT. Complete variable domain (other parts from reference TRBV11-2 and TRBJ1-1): EAGVAQSPRYKIIEKRQSVAFWCNPISGHATLYWYQQILGQGPKLLIQFQNNGVVDDSQLPKDRFSAERLKGVDSTLKIQPAKLEDSAVYLCASSSRQGKDTEAFFGQGTRLTVV.

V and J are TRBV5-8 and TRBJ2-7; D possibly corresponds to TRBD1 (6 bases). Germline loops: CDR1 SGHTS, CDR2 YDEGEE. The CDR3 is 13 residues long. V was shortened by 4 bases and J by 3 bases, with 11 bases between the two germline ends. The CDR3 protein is CASSRGHLYEQYF. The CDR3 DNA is TGTGCCAGCAGCCGGGGACACCTCTACGAGCAGTACTTC.

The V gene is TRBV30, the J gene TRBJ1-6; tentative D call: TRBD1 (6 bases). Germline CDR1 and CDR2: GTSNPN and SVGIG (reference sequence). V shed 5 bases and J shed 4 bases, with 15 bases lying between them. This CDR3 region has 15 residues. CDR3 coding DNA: TGTGCCTGGGCTAGGGGGGCGGGTTATAATTCACCCCTCCACTTT. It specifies CAWARGAGYNSPLHF.

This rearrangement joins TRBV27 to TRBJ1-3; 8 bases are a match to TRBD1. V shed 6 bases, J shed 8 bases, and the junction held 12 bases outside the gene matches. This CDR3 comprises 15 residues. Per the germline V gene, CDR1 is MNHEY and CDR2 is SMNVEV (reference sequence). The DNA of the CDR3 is TGTGCCAGCAGACCAGGGGGCTCTCTCGGGTACACCATATATTTT. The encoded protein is CASRPGGSLGYTIYF.

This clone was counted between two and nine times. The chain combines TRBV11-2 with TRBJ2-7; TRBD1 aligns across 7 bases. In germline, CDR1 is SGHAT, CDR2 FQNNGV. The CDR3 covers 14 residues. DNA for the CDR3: TGTGCCAGCAGCTTAGACGCGGGTCAGACAGGGAGTGACGTC. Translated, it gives CASSLDAGQTGSDV.

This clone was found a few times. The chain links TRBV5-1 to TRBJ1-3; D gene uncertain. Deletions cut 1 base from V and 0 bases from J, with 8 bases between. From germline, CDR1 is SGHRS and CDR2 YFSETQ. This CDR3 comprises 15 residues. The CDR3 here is CASSLSGNSGNTIYF. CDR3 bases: TGCGCCAGCAGCTTGAGTGGGAACTCTGGAAACACCATATATTTT.

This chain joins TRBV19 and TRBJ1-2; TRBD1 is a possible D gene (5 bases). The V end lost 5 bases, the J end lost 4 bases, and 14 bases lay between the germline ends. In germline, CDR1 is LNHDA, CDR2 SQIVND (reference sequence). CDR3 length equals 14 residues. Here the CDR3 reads CASSPQRGVYGYTF. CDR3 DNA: TGTGCCAGTAGTCCCCAGAGGGGCGTCTATGGCTACACCTTC. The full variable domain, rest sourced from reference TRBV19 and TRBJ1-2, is DGGITQSPKYLFRKEGQNVTLSCEQNLNHDAMYWYRQDPGQGLRLIYYSQIVNDFQKGDIAEGYSVSREKKESFPLTVTSAQKNPTAFYLCASSPQRGVYGYTFGSGTRLTVV.

The CDR3 DNA reads as TGTGCCAGCAGCTTCGGACAGGGGGACTATGGCTACACCTTC. Translating it yields CASSFGQGDYGYTF. The rearrangement uses TRBV9 and TRBJ1-2; 10 positions agree with TRBD1. The CDR3 loop spans 14 amino acids. The V gene end was trimmed by 4 bases and the J gene end by 3 bases; junction bases not matched to a gene: 3. The germline gives CDR1 SGDLS, CDR2 YYNGEE.

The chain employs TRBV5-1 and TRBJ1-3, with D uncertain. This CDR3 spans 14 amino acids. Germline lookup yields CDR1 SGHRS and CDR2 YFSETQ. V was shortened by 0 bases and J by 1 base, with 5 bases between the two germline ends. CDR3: CASSLGASGNTIYF. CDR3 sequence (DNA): TGCGCCAGCAGCTTGGGGGCTTCTGGAAACACCATATATTTT. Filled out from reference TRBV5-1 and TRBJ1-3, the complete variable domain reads KAGVTQTPRYLIKTRGQQVTLSCSPISGHRSVSWYQQTPGQGLQFLFEYFSETQRNKGNFPGRFSGRQFSNSRSEMNVSTLELGDSALYLCASSLGASGNTIYFGEGSWLTVV.

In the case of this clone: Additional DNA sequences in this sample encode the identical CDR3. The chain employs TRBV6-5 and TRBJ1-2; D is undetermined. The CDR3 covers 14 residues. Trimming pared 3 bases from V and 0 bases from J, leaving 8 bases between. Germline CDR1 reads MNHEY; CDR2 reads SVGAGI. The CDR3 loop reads CASSYSGSNYGYTF. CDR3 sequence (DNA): TGTGCCAGCAGTTATAGTGGCTCTAACTATGGCTACACCTTC.

The DNA for the CDR3 is TGTGCCAGCTCACCAGAGAACGGGGACCCCGGCTATGGCTACACCTTC. Translating gives CASSPENGDPGYGYTF. The chain joins TRBV18 to TRBJ1-2; D is perhaps TRBD1 (5 bases). V was cut by 2 bases and J by 4 bases, with 17 bases left in between. Germline V gene sequence: CDR1 KGHSH, CDR2 LQKENI. There are 16 residues in the CDR3. Together with reference TRBV18 and TRBJ1-2, the CDR3 gives the full variable domain: NAGVMQNPRHLVRRRGQEARLRCSPMKGHSHVYWYRQLPEEGLKFMVYLQKENIIDESGMPKERFSAEFPKEGPSILRIQQVVRGDSAAYFCASSPENGDPGYGYTFGSGTRLTVV.

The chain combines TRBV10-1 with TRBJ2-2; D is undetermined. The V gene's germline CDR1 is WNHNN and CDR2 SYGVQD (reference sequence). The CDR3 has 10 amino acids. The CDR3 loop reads CRTETGELFF. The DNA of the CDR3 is TGCCGTACAGAGACCGGGGAGCTGTTTTTT.

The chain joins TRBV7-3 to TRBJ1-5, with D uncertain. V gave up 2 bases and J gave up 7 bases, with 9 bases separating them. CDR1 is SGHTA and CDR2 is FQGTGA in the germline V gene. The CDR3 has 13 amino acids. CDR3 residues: CASSLGGGQPQHF. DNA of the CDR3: TGTGCCAGCAGCTTAGGTGGAGGACAGCCCCAGCATTTT.

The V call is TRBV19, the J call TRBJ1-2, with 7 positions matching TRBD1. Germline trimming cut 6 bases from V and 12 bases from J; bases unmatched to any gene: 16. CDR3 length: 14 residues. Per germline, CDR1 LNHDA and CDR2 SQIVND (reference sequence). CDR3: CASSREKDRPENTF. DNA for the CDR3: TGTGCCAGTAGCAGAGAAAAGGACAGGCCCGAGAACACCTTC.

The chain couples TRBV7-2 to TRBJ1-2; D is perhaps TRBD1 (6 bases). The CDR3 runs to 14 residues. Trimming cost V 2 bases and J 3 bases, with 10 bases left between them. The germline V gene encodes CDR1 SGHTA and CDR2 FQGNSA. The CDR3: CASSLNQGHYGYTF. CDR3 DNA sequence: TGTGCCAGCAGCTTAAATCAGGGGCACTATGGCTACACCTTC.

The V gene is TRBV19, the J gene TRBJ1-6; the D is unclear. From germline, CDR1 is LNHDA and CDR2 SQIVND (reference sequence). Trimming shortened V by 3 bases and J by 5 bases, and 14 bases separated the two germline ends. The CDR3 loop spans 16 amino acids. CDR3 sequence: CASSIAAGPHNSPLHF. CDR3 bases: TGTGCCAGTAGTATCGCTGCAGGCCCCCATAATTCACCCCTCCACTTT.